Shown below are 9 T cell receptor beta chains from a single sample sequenced in a study of T cells after yellow fever vaccination. In TCRdb, the 5' RACE reads were re-called with MiXCR into one record per CDR3 protein. The top ten hold more than 15% of the sample, which has hundreds of thousands of distinct CDR3 sequences, more than 8.5% seen once. The sample consisted of PBMCs, taken on the day of the first yellow fever vaccination. The receptors here all came from a man aged 18 to 35 who received the YFV17D yellow fever vaccine.

This clonotype was found many times. J is TRBJ2-7 and V is TRBV7-2; maybe TRBD2 (5 bases). V was cut by 1 base and J by 6 bases, with 10 bases left in between. Per the germline V gene, CDR1 is SGHTA and CDR2 is FQGNSA. The CDR3 totals 13 residues. The CDR3 DNA reads as TGTGCCAGCAGCTTAGTAGGAGGTGTCGAGCAGTACGTC. Its translation is CASSLVGGVEQYV.

The chain couples TRBV7-2 to TRBJ2-3; D remains ambiguous. CDR3 length: 14 residues. The V gene's germline CDR1 is SGHTA and CDR2 FQGNSA. V lost 5 bases and J 3 bases, leaving 12 bases between the germline ends. CDR3 coding DNA: TGTGCCAGCAGCCGGTGGAATCCTACAGATACGCAGTATTTT. This sequence encodes CASSRWNPTDTQYF.

The chain recombines TRBV7-3 with TRBJ2-3; 9 bases match TRBD2. CDR3 length: 18 residues. J gave up 0 bases and V 5 bases, and 12 bases lay outside the gene matches. Germline assignment: CDR1 SGHTA and CDR2 FQGTGA. In DNA, the CDR3 is TGTGCCAGCAGCGCCGGGGTGTTTGCGGGGGGGAGCACAGATACGCAGTATTTT. It codes for CASSAGVFAGGSTDTQYF. Variable domain in full (rest from reference TRBV7-3 and TRBJ2-3): GAGVSQTPSNKVTEKGKYVELRCDPISGHTALYWYRQSLGQGPEFLIYFQGTGAADDSGLPNDRFFAVRPEGSVSTLKIQRTERGDSAVYLCASSAGVFAGGSTDTQYFGPGTRLTVL.

This clonotype was observed at least ten times. V usage is TRBV14 and J usage is TRBJ1-1; D unclear. The CDR3 extends over 13 amino acids. The germline V gene has CDR1 SGHDN and CDR2 FVKESK. V was shortened by 4 bases and J by 3 bases, with 9 bases between the two germline ends. The DNA for the CDR3 is TGTGCCAGCAGCCGGTTCACATACACTGAAGCTTTCTTT. The encoded protein is CASSRFTYTEAFF.

The chain uses TRBV28 and TRBJ1-1; the match to TRBD1 covers 8 bases. Germline V lookup: CDR1 MDHEN, CDR2 SYDVKM. Trimming removed 2 bases from V and 4 bases from J; junction bases left unmatched: 6. The CDR3 is made up of 15 amino acids. The CDR3 DNA reads as TGTGCCAGCAGTTTAGGCCCAGGGGGCGGCACTGAAGCTTTCTTT. Residues: CASSLGPGGGTEAFF.

The rearrangement joins TRBV15 to TRBJ1-1; 9 bases map to TRBD1. The length of the CDR3 is 15 residues. The J segment lost 5 bases and the V segment lost 0 bases, leaving 4 bases of the junction unmatched. CDR1 and CDR2 (germline): LNHNV, YYDKDF (reference sequence). In DNA, the CDR3 is TGTGCCACCAGCAGAGATTGGGGGACAGGGACTGAAGCTTTCTTT. This encodes CATSRDWGTGTEAFF. The variable domain in full, completed from reference TRBV15 and TRBJ1-1, reads DAMVIQNPRYQVTQFGKPVTLSCSQTLNHNVMYWYQQKSSQAPKLLFHYYDKDFNNEADTPDNFQSRRPNTSFCFLDIRSPGLGDTAMYLCATSRDWGTGTEAFFGQGTRLTVV.

This clonotype has only a few counts. The V gene is TRBV7-9, the J gene TRBJ2-7; D is undetermined. The V gene's germline CDR1 is SEHNR and CDR2 FQNEAQ (reference sequence). This CDR3 has 11 residues. The V end lost 4 bases, the J end lost 4 bases, and 5 bases lay between the germline ends. This CDR3 reads CASSSVYEQYV. CDR3 DNA: TGTGCCAGCAGCTCAGTATACGAGCAGTACGTC.

This clonotype was observed at least ten times. DNA of the CDR3: TGTGCCAGCAGCCAAGCCCCCGGGAAAGGTCCTTACAATGAGCAGTTCTTC. This translates into CASSQAPGKGPYNEQFF. The rearrangement joins TRBV14 to TRBJ2-1, with D maybe TRBD2 (5 bases). The CDR3 sequence is 17 residues long. Trimming took off 1 base at V and 4 bases at J, with 17 bases between the two ends. Germline CDR1 and CDR2: SGHDN and FVKESK. Looking up the rest from reference TRBV14 and TRBJ2-1 gives the full variable domain: EAGVTQFPSHSVIEKGQTVTLRCDPISGHDNLYWYRRVMGKEIKFLLHFVKESKQDESGMPNNRFLAERTGGTYSTLKVQPAELEDSGVYFCASSQAPGKGPYNEQFFGPGTRLTVL.

This clonotype was counted only a few times. V gene TRBV20-1 combines with J gene TRBJ2-1; 9 positions match TRBD2. Germline V gives CDR1 DFQATT, CDR2 SNEGSKA (reference sequence). Trimming at V came to 6 bases and at J to 2 bases, leaving 8 bases not matched to a gene. The CDR3 is 15 amino acids. In DNA, the CDR3 is TGCAGTGCCATTGGACTAGCGCGTACCTACAATGAGCAGTTCTTC. Its protein product is CSAIGLARTYNEQFF.